This T cell receptor beta chain was recovered during a study of blood T cells in healthy people across ages. Study as a whole: About one barcoded beta molecule was captured per two T cells (by template switching). Notes on the study in general: Estimated diversity across one million T cells was deemed an underestimate. The unknown donor CMV status may have confounded expanded clonotype changes.

To note about this clonotype: The antigen remains unidentified. At one end the junction does not follow the germline gene, possibly because of a read error.

There are 14 residues in the CDR3. Germline values: CDR1 SQVTM, CDR2 ANQGSEA. With a J-beta primer mix and a sample-barcoded 5' primer, a second PCR ran about 7 to 12 cycles. TCRdb re-analysed the 5' RACE reads in MiXCR, keeping a single row per CDR3 protein. The data show hundreds of thousands of distinct CDR3 sequences, roughly half seen once. The total RNA that was extracted per sample amounted to at least 5.5 micrograms. This chain connects TRBV29-1 to TRBJ2-1; 10 bases are shared with TRBD2. The sequenced material came from blood. This TCR was recovered from a woman aged 80 or over in good health. The CDR3 DNA reads as TGCAGCGTTGGGGCACTAGCGGGAAACAATAAGCAGTTCTTC. It codes for CSVGALAGNNKQFF.